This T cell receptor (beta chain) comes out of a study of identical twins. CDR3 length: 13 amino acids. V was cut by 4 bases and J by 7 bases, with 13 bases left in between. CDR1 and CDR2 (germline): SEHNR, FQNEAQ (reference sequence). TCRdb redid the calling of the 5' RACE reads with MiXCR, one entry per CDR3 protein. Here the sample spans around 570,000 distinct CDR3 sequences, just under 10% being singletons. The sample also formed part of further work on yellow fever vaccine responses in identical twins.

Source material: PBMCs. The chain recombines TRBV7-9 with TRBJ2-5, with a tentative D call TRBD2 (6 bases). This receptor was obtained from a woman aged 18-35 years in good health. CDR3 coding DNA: TGTGCCAGCAGCTACTTGGCGCGGGGGACCCAGTACTTC. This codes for CASSYLARGTQYF. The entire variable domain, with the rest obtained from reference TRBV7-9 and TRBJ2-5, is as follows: DTGVSQNPRHKITKRGQNVTFRCDPISEHNRLYWYRQTLGQGPEFLTYFQNEAQLEKSRLLSDRFSAERPKGSFSTLEIQRTEQGDSAMYLCASSYLARGTQYFGPGTRLLVL.